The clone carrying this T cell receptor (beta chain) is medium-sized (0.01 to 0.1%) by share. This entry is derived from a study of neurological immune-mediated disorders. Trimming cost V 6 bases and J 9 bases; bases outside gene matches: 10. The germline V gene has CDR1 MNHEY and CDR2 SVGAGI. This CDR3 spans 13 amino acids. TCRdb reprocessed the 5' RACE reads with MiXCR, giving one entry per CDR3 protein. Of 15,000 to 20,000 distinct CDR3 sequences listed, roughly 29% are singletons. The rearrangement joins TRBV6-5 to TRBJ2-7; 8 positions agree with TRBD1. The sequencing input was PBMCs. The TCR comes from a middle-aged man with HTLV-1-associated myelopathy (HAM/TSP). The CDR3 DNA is TGTGCCAGCAGCCCCGGACAGGGAAGAGGGCAGTACTTC. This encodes CASSPGQGRGQYF.